This paragraph covers one T cell receptor (beta chain) sequence. Its target is not known. The data belong to a study of cytomegalovirus exposure and HLA in healthy donors. Study-wide results and caveats: Researchers had no immune exposure information except CMV serostatus available.

Germline V gives CDR1 MNHNS, CDR2 SASEGT. V was clipped by 8 bases and J by 2 bases, with 13 bases between them. The length of the CDR3 is 14 residues. Use of 60 Vbeta and 13 Jbeta primers characterized the PCR. The repertoire was sequenced with immunoSEQ multiplex PCR; TCRdb's copy has only in-frame clones and lacks some. The table records about 160,000 clones, 60% to 85% of them present only once. The clonotype originates from a woman aged 40 to 50 in good health and CMV-seropositive. J is TRBJ1-5 and V is TRBV6-1; D is uncertain. The sample comprised PBMCs. The CDR3: CASGDREGNQPQHF. The CDR3 DNA is TGTGCCAGCGGAGACCGCGAGGGCAATCAGCCCCAGCATTTT.